The 21 T cell receptor beta chains below were found in one sample sequenced in a study of cytomegalovirus exposure and HLA in healthy donors. The study ran its PCR with 60 Vbeta and 13 Jbeta primers. Sequencing was performed with immunoSEQ multiplex PCR; in TCRdb, only in-frame clones are kept and a portion is missing. The data contain 240,000 or so clones, about 81% of them singletons. Sequencing was done on a sample of PBMCs. These receptor sequences come from a woman aged 40 to 50 in good health and CMV-seropositive.

This clone came up a few times. This chain joins TRBV7-2 and TRBJ2-7; TRBD2 matches at 10 bases. Germline values: CDR1 SGHTA, CDR2 FQGNSA. The CDR3 totals 16 residues. V lost 5 bases and J lost 4; bases outside the gene matches: 11. In nucleotides, the CDR3 is TGTGCCAGCAGCCGGGAGAGCGGGAGGGCCGAGTACGAGCAGTACTTC. As protein: CASSRESGRAEYEQYF.

J is TRBJ2-2 and V is TRBV6-6; 7 positions match TRBD2. The CDR3 totals 13 residues. Germline assignment: CDR1 MNHNY and CDR2 SVGAGI (reference sequence). V was pared by 10 bases and J by 4 bases, with 6 bases of the junction left unmatched. The CDR3, as DNA: TGTGCCATGGGGGGGGAGGGCACCGGGGAGCTGTTTTTT. Protein: CAMGGEGTGELFF.

The rearrangement links TRBV5-1 to TRBJ1-6; TRBD1 might be the D (6 bases). This CDR3 has 14 residues. The V gene lost 5 bases and the J gene lost 5 bases, with 11 bases spanning the gap. Germline V gene lookup returns CDR1 SGHRS and CDR2 YFSETQ. DNA for the CDR3: TGCGCCAGCAGAGGACAGACTAATAATTCACCCCTCCACTTT. Translation gives CASRGQTNNSPLHF.

The rearrangement uses TRBV2 and TRBJ2-7, with D unclear. Trimming took 3 bases from V and 1 from J, leaving 7 bases between them. The CDR3 totals 13 residues. The germline V gene encodes CDR1 SNHLY and CDR2 FYNNEI. The CDR3 here is CASSESRSYEQYF. The CDR3 DNA reads TGTGCCAGCAGTGAGTCTCGTTCCTACGAGCAGTACTTC.

In this sample, this clone turned up once. The V gene is TRBV19, the J gene TRBJ2-2, with TRBD2 as a possible D gene (5 bases). Per germline, CDR1 LNHDA and CDR2 SQIVND (reference sequence). The CDR3 sequence is 15 residues long. V was pared by 3 bases and J by 5 bases, with 13 bases between. The CDR3 loop is CASSINLAGTGELFF. CDR3 nucleotide sequence: TGTGCCAGTAGTATTAATCTAGCCGGTACCGGGGAGCTGTTTTTT. The full variable domain, completed using reference TRBV19 and TRBJ2-2, is DGGITQSPKYLFRKEGQNVTLSCEQNLNHDAMYWYRQDPGQGLRLIYYSQIVNDFQKGDIAEGYSVSREKKESFPLTVTSAQKNPTAFYLCASSINLAGTGELFFGEGSRLTVL.

A remark on this clone: The junction does not match germline at one end; this may be a read error. The rearrangement links TRBV19 to TRBJ1-5; D is ambiguous. This CDR3 spans 15 amino acids. The germline CDR1 and CDR2 sequences are LNHDA and SQIVND (reference sequence). The CDR3 here is CASSEDGNSYQPQHF. CDR3 bases: TGTGCCAGTAGTGAAGACGGTAATAGCTATCAGCCCCAGCATTTT. Filled out from reference TRBV19 and TRBJ1-5, the complete variable domain reads DGGITQSPKYLFRKEGQNVTLSCEQNLNHDAMYWYRQDPGQGLRLIYYSQIVNDFQKGDIAEGYSVSREKKESFPLTVTSAQKNPTAFYLCASSEDGNSYQPQHFGDGTRLSIL.

V is TRBV18 and J is TRBJ1-5, with TRBD1 matching 8 bases. CDR1 is KGHSH and CDR2 is LQKENI in the germline V gene. The J segment lost 6 bases and the V segment lost 6 bases, leaving 10 bases of the junction unmatched. The CDR3 contains 15 residues. The CDR3 DNA is TGTGCCAGCTCCCCCAGCGGACAGGGAGGTCAGCCCCAGCATTTT. It encodes CASSPSGQGGQPQHF.

The CDR3 sequence is CASSDRAGEADTQYF. The CDR3 nucleotides are TGCGCCAGCAGTGATCGTGCGGGAGAAGCAGATACGCAGTATTTT. The rearrangement joins TRBV10-2 to TRBJ2-3, with 7 bases lining up with TRBD2. This CDR3 has 15 amino acids. Germline V gene sequence: CDR1 WSHSY, CDR2 SAAADI. V lost 3 bases and J lost 4; bases outside the gene matches: 7.

The chain carries TRBV5-1 and TRBJ2-3; D uncertain. Germline-derived CDR1 and CDR2 are SGHRS and YFSETQ. The germline V and J ends were trimmed by 0 bases and 5 bases, with 7 bases remaining between them. The CDR3 is made up of 13 amino acids. The CDR3 sequence is CASSLALRDTQYF. The CDR3 DNA sequence: TGCGCCAGCAGCTTGGCCCTACGAGATACGCAGTATTTT.

The chain has TRBV14 and TRBJ1-2; TRBD1 might be the D (6 bases). Germline values: CDR1 SGHDN, CDR2 FVKESK. This CDR3 is built from 14 residues. V lost 0 bases and J lost 6, with 11 bases in between. The DNA for the CDR3 is TGTGCCAGCAGCCAAGAAGGGACATCCGATGGCTACACCTTC. This encodes CASSQEGTSDGYTF. Filled out from reference TRBV14 and TRBJ1-2, the complete variable domain reads EAGVTQFPSHSVIEKGQTVTLRCDPISGHDNLYWYRRVMGKEIKFLLHFVKESKQDESGMPNNRFLAERTGGTYSTLKVQPAELEDSGVYFCASSQEGTSDGYTFGSGTRLTVV.

This clone has only one observation. The chain uses TRBV25-1 and TRBJ2-7; TRBD2 might be the D (5 bases). V lost 4 bases and J 0 bases, leaving 13 bases between the germline ends. CDR1 is MGHDK and CDR2 is SYGVNS in the germline V gene. There are 15 residues in the CDR3. The CDR3 region is CASSGMSGFSYEQYF. CDR3 DNA: TGTGCCAGCAGTGGCATGAGCGGATTCTCCTACGAGCAGTACTTC.

The V gene is TRBV6-5, the J gene TRBJ1-5, with 7 bases matching TRBD1. Germline trimming cut 0 bases from V and 3 bases from J; bases unmatched to any gene: 2. Germline CDR1 and CDR2: MNHEY and SVGAGI. This CDR3 spans 15 amino acids. The CDR3 DNA follows: TGTGCCAGCAGTTACTCAGGACAGGTCAATCAGCCCCAGCATTTT. Translating gives CASSYSGQVNQPQHF.

The V call is TRBV28, the J call TRBJ2-3; TRBD2 matches at 13 bases. Germline CDR1 MDHEN, CDR2 SYDVKM. V lost 7 bases, J lost 4 bases, and 11 bases stayed unmatched. The CDR3 covers 17 residues. As DNA, the CDR3 is TGTGCCAGCACCTTGTGGACTAGCGGGAGTATGGCAGATACGCAGTATTTT. It encodes CASTLWTSGSMADTQYF.

The DNA for the CDR3 is TGTGCCTGGAGCATCCCCGGGGAGCTGTTTTTT. As protein: CAWSIPGELFF. This sequence joins TRBV30 and TRBJ2-2, with unresolved D. The CDR3 totals 11 residues. The germline gives CDR1 GTSNPN, CDR2 SVGIG (reference sequence). The V and J ends lost 3 bases and 6 bases respectively, with 5 bases between them.

The table lists this clone with a few counts. The chain has TRBV28 and TRBJ1-1, with TRBD1 matching 7 bases. The germline V gene has CDR1 MDHEN and CDR2 SYDVKM. The CDR3 loop spans 13 amino acids. The J segment lost 2 bases and the V segment lost 8 bases, leaving 5 bases of the junction unmatched. In DNA, the CDR3 is TGTGCCAGCCTTAGACAGGGTAACACTGAAGCTTTCTTT. Its translation: CASLRQGNTEAFF. Together with reference TRBV28 and TRBJ1-1, the CDR3 gives the full variable domain: DVKVTQSSRYLVKRTGEKVFLECVQDMDHENMFWYRQDPGLGLRLIYFSYDVKMKEKGDIPEGYSVSREKKERFSLILESASTNQTSMYLCASLRQGNTEAFFGQGTRLTVV.

The chain couples TRBV7-9 to TRBJ1-5; TRBD1 matches 7 bases. V shed 4 bases and J 4 bases; nucleotides not matched to a gene: 7. CDR3 length equals 15 residues. Looked up from germline, CDR1 is SEHNR and CDR2 is FQNEAQ (reference sequence). The CDR3 loop reads CASSYAGTANQPQHF. The CDR3 bases are TGTGCCAGCAGCTACGCCGGGACAGCGAATCAGCCCCAGCATTTT.

The V gene is TRBV4-3, the J gene TRBJ1-5; D not certain. CDR3 length equals 18 residues. Germline assignment: CDR1 LGHNA and CDR2 YSLEER. V was trimmed by 0 bases and J by 4 bases, leaving 19 bases between them. The CDR3 region is CASSQDIGREWENQPQHF. The CDR3 region has the DNA TGCGCCAGCAGCCAAGATATAGGCCGGGAGTGGGAAAATCAGCCCCAGCATTTT.

The DNA of the CDR3 is TGCGCCAGCAGCCATATGGACAGGGGTGGCACTGAAGCTTTCTTT. Its translation: CASSHMDRGGTEAFF. The genes are TRBV4-1 and TRBJ1-1; 9 bases are shared with TRBD1. The CDR3 totals 15 residues. V was clipped by 3 bases and J by 4 bases; unmatched bases: 6. In germline, CDR1 is MGHRA, CDR2 YSYEKL.

This clone came up a few times. Other DNA sequences of this sample code for an identical CDR3. V and J are TRBV6-5 and TRBJ2-1, with a weak D call TRBD2 (6 bases). Germline lookup yields CDR1 MNHEY and CDR2 SVGAGI. V shed 2 bases and J shed 0 bases, with 8 bases lying between them. The CDR3 totals 15 residues. CDR3 amino acids: CASSYRGSSYNEQFF. In DNA, the CDR3 is TGTGCCAGCAGTTACCGGGGGAGCTCCTACAATGAGCAGTTCTTC.

V gene TRBV7-9 combines with J gene TRBJ2-7; 10 bases line up with TRBD2. Germline-derived CDR1 and CDR2 are SEHNR and FQNEAQ (reference sequence). There are 17 residues in the CDR3. The ends lost 2 bases at V and 0 bases at J; junction bases unmatched: 7. CDR3: CASSLPGLARLSYEQYF. DNA of the CDR3: TGTGCCAGCAGCTTACCGGGACTAGCGAGACTCTCCTACGAGCAGTACTTC.

The J gene is TRBJ2-2, the V gene TRBV19, with 10 bases fitting TRBD1. Germline-derived CDR1 and CDR2 are LNHDA and SQIVND (reference sequence). V lost 9 bases, J lost 7 bases, and 11 bases stayed unmatched. CDR3 length equals 15 residues. The CDR3: CASHPRDRGVGELFF. The CDR3 DNA reads TGTGCCAGCCACCCCCGGGACAGGGGAGTCGGGGAGCTGTTTTTT.